The 15 T cell receptor beta chains below were found in one sample sequenced in a study of cytomegalovirus exposure and HLA in healthy donors. The PCR was carried out with 60 Vbeta primers and 13 Jbeta primers. Method: immunoSEQ multiplex PCR; TCRdb's copy keeps in-frame clones and lacks some. The profile shows about 120,000 clones, more than 65% of them singletons. Source material: PBMCs. The receptors come from a male donor in good health and CMV-seropositive.

This clone appeared once. The chain carries TRBV28 and TRBJ1-5; tentative D call: TRBD1 (5 bases). This CDR3 is built from 15 residues. Germline CDR1 reads MDHEN; CDR2 reads SYDVKM. Trimming pared 6 bases from V and 1 base from J, leaving 13 bases between. The CDR3 coding sequence is TGTGCCAGCAGGATGGGGGGGATGAGCAATCAGCCCCAGCATTTT. Its protein is CASRMGGMSNQPQHF.

The chain has TRBV7-2 and TRBJ2-2; D possibly corresponds to TRBD1 (6 bases). CDR1 and CDR2 (germline): SGHTA, FQGNSA. The CDR3 covers 14 residues. The germline V and J ends were trimmed by 4 bases and 2 bases, with 8 bases remaining between them. The CDR3 DNA is TGTGCCAGCAGCTGGGGGACAAACACCGGGGAGCTGTTTTTT. Protein product: CASSWGTNTGELFF.

The chain carries TRBV4-1 and TRBJ1-4; no clear D gene. Germline V gives CDR1 MGHRA, CDR2 YSYEKL. The CDR3 runs 15 residues. V was shortened by 4 bases and J by 8 bases, with 17 bases between the two germline ends. The CDR3 coding sequence is TGCGCCAGCAGCCCCCAGTCGGTCGGGGTCGAAAAACTGTTTTTT. Encoded protein: CASSPQSVGVEKLFF.

This clone was counted only a few times. The CDR3 protein is CASSSQGSEQYF. CDR3 coding DNA: TGTGCCAGCAGCTCACAGGGTTCCGAGCAGTACTTC. J is TRBJ2-7 and V is TRBV7-6, with a possible D match to TRBD1 (6 bases). CDR1 and CDR2 (germline): SGHVS, FNYEAQ. Trimming left V 4 bases short and J 6 bases short, with 10 bases between. The CDR3 covers 12 residues.

The table lists this clone with a few counts. V usage is TRBV7-2 and J usage is TRBJ2-1; 8 positions agree with TRBD2. V trimming: 4 bases; J trimming: 4 bases; junction bases outside the gene matches: 3. Germline CDR1 and CDR2: SGHTA and FQGNSA. This CDR3 has 14 residues. The chain's CDR3 is CASSSRGGYNEQFF. Here the CDR3 DNA reads TGTGCCAGCAGCTCACGGGGGGGATACAATGAGCAGTTCTTC. The full variable domain, rest sourced from reference TRBV7-2 and TRBJ2-1, is GAGVSQSPSNKVTEKGKDVELRCDPISGHTALYWYRQSLGQGLEFLIYFQGNSAPDKSGLPSDRFSAERTGGSVSTLTIQRTQQEDSAVYLCASSSRGGYNEQFFGPGTRLTVL.

The V call is TRBV19, the J call TRBJ2-5, with 16 bases that match TRBD2. Germline V CDR1 and CDR2: LNHDA, SQIVND (reference sequence). V shed 3 bases, J shed 5 bases, and the junction held 3 bases outside the gene matches. The CDR3 consists of 16 residues. CDR3 nucleotide sequence: TGTGCCAGTAGTATGGGACTAGCGGGGGGGGGCGAGACCCAGTACTTC. It yields the protein CASSMGLAGGGETQYF.

The chain recombines TRBV19 with TRBJ2-7; D gene uncertain. The CDR3 loop spans 14 amino acids. Deletions cut 3 bases from V and 3 bases from J, with 12 bases between. The V gene's germline CDR1 is LNHDA and CDR2 SQIVND (reference sequence). The CDR3 bases are TGTGCCAGTAGTATGAGGAAGCTTTTCTACGAGCAGTACTTC. This encodes CASSMRKLFYEQYF.

This rearrangement joins TRBV28 to TRBJ2-7; D is unresolved. CDR3 length: 13 amino acids. Trimming pared 5 bases from V and 3 bases from J, leaving 11 bases between. Germline loops: CDR1 MDHEN, CDR2 SYDVKM. The CDR3 sequence is CASSKSVVYEQYF. The DNA of the CDR3 is TGTGCCAGCAGTAAGTCCGTAGTCTACGAGCAGTACTTC.

The V and J genes are TRBV5-6 and TRBJ1-2, with D uncertain. The CDR3 is 13 residues long. Trimming removed 4 bases from V and 8 bases from J, with 15 bases in between. CDR1 is SGHDT, CDR2 YYEEEE, per germline. CDR3 nucleotides: TGTGCCAGCAGCGTGAGGTGGCAGCGGGGCTACACCTTC. This encodes CASSVRWQRGYTF.

V and J are TRBV4-2 and TRBJ1-3, with 7 bases identical to TRBD1. The CDR3 is made up of 15 amino acids. CDR1 and CDR2 (germline): LGHNA, YNFKEQ. V dropped 1 base and J dropped 0; count of bases not matched to a gene: 0. In nucleotides, the CDR3 is TGTGCCAGCAGCCAAGGGGACAGCTCTGGAAACACCATATATTTT. Translated: CASSQGDSSGNTIYF.

The chain recombines TRBV5-1 with TRBJ1-2; TRBD1 might be the D (6 bases). Deletions cut 4 bases from V and 5 bases from J, with 21 bases between. Germline CDR1 and CDR2: SGHRS and YFSETQ. The CDR3 spans 16 residues. The CDR3 bases are TGCGCCAGCAGCCCTATGTCTGGGGGCGCAGGGTATGGCTACACCTTC. As protein: CASSPMSGGAGYGYTF.

The rearrangement joins TRBV6-5 to TRBJ2-7, with TRBD2 matching 8 bases. CDR1 and CDR2 (germline): MNHEY, SVGAGI. Trimming cost V 10 bases and J 4 bases; bases outside gene matches: 9. The CDR3 contains 13 residues. This chain's CDR3 is CATGRAGRYEQYF. Here the CDR3 DNA reads TGTGCCACCGGGAGGGCAGGGAGGTACGAGCAGTACTTC.

In this sample, this clone turned up once. The J gene is TRBJ2-7, the V gene TRBV5-1; D is possibly TRBD1 (5 bases). Germline V gives CDR1 SGHRS, CDR2 YFSETQ. This CDR3 comprises 12 residues. V was trimmed by 4 bases and J by 6 bases, leaving 11 bases between them. CDR3 amino acids: CASSPTGFEQYF. For the CDR3, the DNA is TGCGCCAGCAGCCCCACAGGTTTCGAGCAGTACTTC.

For the CDR3, the DNA is TGTGCCTGGAACCCGGGATGGAGCTCCTACGAGCAGTACTTC. It encodes CAWNPGWSSYEQYF. This chain connects TRBV30 to TRBJ2-7, with a weak D call TRBD2 (5 bases). The CDR3 is 14 amino acids. The germline V gene encodes CDR1 GTSNPN and CDR2 SVGIG (reference sequence). Trimming took 4 bases from V and 0 from J, leaving 13 bases between them.

Turning to this clone: The junction differs from germline at one of its ends, possibly a read error. The chain has TRBV28 and TRBJ2-1; unclear D gene. Germline-derived CDR1 and CDR2 are MDHEN and SYDVKM. The CDR3 sequence is 12 residues long. CDR3 DNA sequence: TGTGCCAGCAGTTCCTACTACGATGAGCAGTTCTTC. This translates into CASSSYYDEQFF.